This passage covers 7 T cell receptor beta chains from one sample sequenced in a study of control samples from healthy donors and cancer patients (dated by TCRdb to about 2020). To prepare the library, the immunoSEQ multiplex PCR assay was applied. Drawn from immuneACCESS, this table holds only the in-frame rearrangements with V and J called that TCRdb kept. Clones are partly lost; checked studies trace under half to an unresolved V gene and leave the rest unexplained. In this sample the table shows around 170,000 clones, around 90% of which occur a single time. The ten biggest clones cover roughly 0.7% of the sample. The material sequenced was blood. These receptors originate from a woman aged 25 to 39 in good health.

The J gene is TRBJ2-5, the V gene TRBV9; D not resolved. The CDR3 length is 15 residues. V lost 0 bases and J lost 0, with 9 bases in between. Germline assignment: CDR1 SGDLS and CDR2 YYNGEE. The CDR3 DNA is TGTGCCAGCAGCGTAGTTGGCGAGTACCAAGAGACCCAGTACTTC. This gives the protein CASSVVGEYQETQYF.

The rearrangement links TRBV28 to TRBJ1-1, with D possibly matching TRBD1 (6 bases). The CDR3 totals 13 residues. Trimming cost V 7 bases and J 1 base, with 10 bases left between them. The germline gives CDR1 MDHEN, CDR2 SYDVKM. CDR3 loop: CASIRQANTEAFF. In DNA, the CDR3 is TGTGCCAGCATACGACAGGCGAACACTGAAGCTTTCTTT.

The chain is built from TRBV28 and TRBJ1-5; tentative D call: TRBD1 (6 bases). Between the trimmed V and J ends, which lost 8 bases and 6 bases, there was a span of 20 bases. Germline V gene data show CDR1 as MDHEN and CDR2 as SYDVKM. This CDR3 has 15 amino acids. CDR3 loop: CASQHRDRLGQPQHF. CDR3 in DNA: TGTGCCAGCCAACACAGGGATCGTTTAGGTCAGCCCCAGCATTTT.

The V call is TRBV11-3, the J call TRBJ2-7; unclear D gene. The V end lost 5 bases, the J end lost 3 bases, and 11 bases lay between the germline ends. Germline lookup yields CDR1 SGHNT and CDR2 YENEEA. This CDR3 contains 13 residues. DNA of the CDR3: TGTGCCAGCAGCACTCGACCAAGCTACGAGCAGTACTTC. Its protein product is CASSTRPSYEQYF.

A single count supports this clone. The chain carries TRBV7-3 and TRBJ1-1, with D maybe TRBD1 (6 bases). The V gene's germline CDR1 is SGHTA and CDR2 FQGTGA. Trimming took 1 base from V and 2 from J, leaving 11 bases between them. This CDR3 is 15 amino acids long. In DNA, the CDR3 is TGTGCCAGCAGCTTAAAGTCCAGGGGTAACACTGAAGCTTTCTTT. Translating gives CASSLKSRGNTEAFF.

The chain carries TRBV7-9 and TRBJ2-1, with TRBD2 matching over 9 bases. Germline loops: CDR1 SEHNR, CDR2 FQNEAQ (reference sequence). V trimming: 5 bases; J trimming: 9 bases; junction bases outside the gene matches: 8. The CDR3 contains 14 residues. CDR3 coding DNA: TGTGCCAGCAGCCGAGTAGCGGGAGTCGGTGAGCAGTTCTTC. It specifies CASSRVAGVGEQFF.

The V gene is TRBV4-1, the J gene TRBJ2-2; possibly TRBD1 for D (5 bases). The CDR3 runs to 14 residues. V lost 4 bases, J lost 4 bases, and 10 bases lay in between. Looked up from germline, CDR1 is MGHRA and CDR2 is YSYEKL. The CDR3 loop reads CASSLWGGTGELFF. For the CDR3, the DNA is TGCGCCAGCAGCCTCTGGGGCGGCACCGGGGAGCTGTTTTTT.